This T cell receptor beta chain originates from a study of T cell repertoires in cytomegalovirus infection. Study-level background: It can be stated that public TCR beta signatures indicated CMV infection as well as a matching HLA type.

This clonotype has more than one count but fewer than ten. TCRdb fed the reads into MiXCR, producing one record per CDR3 protein. The sample holds more than 650,000 distinct CDR3 sequences; 35% are singletons and the top ten take 2.5% to 3.5%. Trimming at V came to 4 bases and at J to 3 bases, leaving 9 bases not matched to a gene. CDR3 size: 17 residues. Germline CDR1 and CDR2: SGHRS and YFSETQ. The chain is built from TRBV5-1 and TRBJ2-1; 11 bases line up with TRBD2. Sequencing was done on a sample of PBMCs. This TCR was recovered from a human donor in good health (CMV status not recorded). Some clones in this sample may be carry-over from other donors' samples. CDR3 sequence reads: CASSKILAGVNYNEQFF. The CDR3 DNA reads TGCGCCAGCAGCAAGATACTAGCGGGGGTGAACTACAATGAGCAGTTCTTC.